What follows are 9 T cell receptor beta chains derived from one specimen sequenced in a study of control samples from healthy donors and cancer patients. Clones were sequenced by immunoSEQ multiplex PCR, and TCRdb holds only the in-frame ones, with some missing. The sample has around 59,000 clones; roughly 90% are singletons. The sample comprised PBMCs. The receptors derive from a man in his forties or fifties with colorectal cancer.

This clone showed up just once. Relative to the germline gene, one junction end is altered; a read error may explain this. The rearrangement uses TRBV11-3 and TRBJ2-1, with 9 bases matching TRBD1. CDR1 and CDR2 (germline): SGHNT, YENEEA. There are 16 residues in the CDR3. CDR3 amino acids: CASSNMGQGPYSEQFF. CDR3 in DNA: TGTGCCAGCAGCAATATGGGACAGGGTCCTTACAGTGAGCAGTTCTTC.

This clone appeared a few times. This rearrangement joins TRBV7-8 to TRBJ2-6; D is uncertain. CDR1 and CDR2 (germline): SGHVS, FQNEAQ. V was cut by 2 bases and J by 2 bases, with 10 bases left in between. This CDR3 has 16 amino acids. The CDR3 region has the DNA TGTGCCAGCAGCTTAAGGGTGGGCACTGGGGCCAACGTCCTGACTTTC. Protein: CASSLRVGTGANVLTF.

In its sample, this clone was seen once. V is TRBV6-5 and J is TRBJ1-2; D is unresolved. The ends were cut back, 7 bases at V and 8 bases at J, with 14 bases in the middle. CDR3 length: 12 residues. Germline CDR1 MNHEY, CDR2 SVGAGI. The CDR3: CASTQRRGGYTF. Here the CDR3 DNA reads TGTGCCAGCACCCAAAGGAGAGGCGGCTACACCTTC.

The sample holds a few counts of this clone. This sequence joins TRBV7-9 and TRBJ2-7, with 12 nucleotides matching TRBD2. The V segment lost 5 bases and the J segment 5 bases; nucleotides outside the gene matches: 7. From germline, CDR1 is SEHNR and CDR2 FQNEAQ (reference sequence). This CDR3 has 15 residues. The CDR3 nucleotides are TGTGCCAGCAGCCCCCAACTAGCGGGGGGAAACGAGCAGTACTTC. This encodes CASSPQLAGGNEQYF.

The chain recombines TRBV30 with TRBJ1-5, with D hard to call. This CDR3 contains 14 residues. Germline CDR1 and CDR2: GTSNPN and SVGIG (reference sequence). V lost 3 bases and J 0 bases, leaving 9 bases between the germline ends. The CDR3 DNA reads TGTGCCTGGAGCGCGGCCATTAGCAATCAGCCCCAGCATTTT. Protein: CAWSAAISNQPQHF.

The CDR3 is CASRQLPGLASDTQYF. The CDR3 nucleotides are TGTGCCAGCAGACAACTTCCGGGACTAGCGTCAGATACGCAGTATTTT. The chain joins TRBV2 to TRBJ2-3; 10 positions match TRBD2. This CDR3 has 16 amino acids. Germline V gene data show CDR1 as SNHLY and CDR2 as FYNNEI. J lost 4 bases, V lost 6 bases, and 10 bases had no gene match.

Written as DNA, the CDR3 is TGTGCCAGCAGCTCCAATCTACAGGGTGCCGGCTACACCTTC. This gives the protein CASSSNLQGAGYTF. The chain employs TRBV6-5 and TRBJ1-2; D perhaps matches TRBD1 (6 bases). The germline gives CDR1 MNHEY, CDR2 SVGAGI. With 6 bases removed from V and 8 bases from J, the gap between germline ends came to 19 bases. The CDR3 spans 14 residues.

CDR3 sequence reads: CASRRGGTGVNNEQFF. CDR3 in DNA: TGTGCCAGTAGGAGGGGTGGGACAGGGGTTAACAATGAGCAGTTCTTC. This rearrangement joins TRBV19 to TRBJ2-1, with 10 bases lining up with TRBD1. The V gene's germline CDR1 is LNHDA and CDR2 SQIVND (reference sequence). The CDR3 has 16 residues. Trimming removed 6 bases from V and 5 bases from J; junction bases left unmatched: 10.

V usage is TRBV28 and J usage is TRBJ2-3, with D perhaps given as TRBD1 or TRBD2 (5 bases each). Germline lookup yields CDR1 MDHEN and CDR2 SYDVKM. CDR3 size: 15 residues. V lost 8 bases, J lost 5 bases, and 20 bases lay in between. In nucleotides, the CDR3 is TGTGCCAGCGGTTCGACCATCCCTGGGGGAGATACGCAGTATTTT. This sequence encodes CASGSTIPGGDTQYF.